The clone carrying this T cell receptor (beta chain) was counted once. Its antigen remains unknown. Within the sample, other DNA sequences also encode this same CDR3. These data belong to a study of T cell responses to AZD1222 COVID-19 vaccine. Profiled with immunoSEQ multiplex PCR; TCRdb holds only in-frame clones, not every one. The table has some 74,000 clones, 80% seen once; the top ten hold roughly 21%. Study conclusions and caveats: Distributed over spike, vaccine-associated CD4 TCRs predominated at 160-218 and 743-854.

Looked up from germline, CDR1 is LGHDT and CDR2 is YNNKEL (reference sequence). This CDR3 is 12 amino acids long. V was trimmed by 1 base and J by 6 bases, leaving 6 bases between them. The V and J genes are TRBV3-1 (or the pseudogene TRBV3-2) and TRBJ1-1; TRBD1 is a possible D gene (5 bases). The receptor was derived from an adult in good health. The starting material was peripheral blood, obtained on day 0 of AZD1222 vaccination. This CDR3 reads CASSQVGAEAFF. Here the CDR3 DNA reads TGTGCCAGCAGCCAAGTAGGGGCTGAAGCTTTCTTT.